These 11 T cell receptor beta chains came from one sample sequenced in a study of neurological immune-mediated disorders. Each CDR3 protein is one row after TCRdb ran MiXCR on the 5' RACE reads. The table records 65,000 to 75,000 distinct CDR3 sequences, 4.8% of them present only once. The sequenced material came from PBMCs. These receptor sequences come from a woman aged 70-85 years with multiple sclerosis.

This clonotype has a count of ten or more. At one end, the junction sequence differs from germline, possibly due to a read error. The genes are TRBV7-6 and TRBJ1-6; D may be TRBD1 (5 bases). Germline V gene sequence: CDR1 SGHVS, CDR2 FNYEAQ. The CDR3 length is 15 residues. The DNA for the CDR3 is TGTGCCAGCAGCCTGGGGACGGCCGATAACTCACCCCTCCACTTT. Amino acids: CASSLGTADNSPLHF.

Many counts were recorded for this clonotype. The chain employs TRBV7-2 and TRBJ1-5; D is ambiguous. V was trimmed by 1 base and J by 5 bases, leaving 6 bases between them. The length of the CDR3 is 13 residues. The germline gives CDR1 SGHTA, CDR2 FQGNSA. The DNA for the CDR3 is TGTGCCAGCAGCTTAGATTGGGATCAGCCCCAGCATTTT. Amino acid sequence: CASSLDWDQPQHF.

This clonotype has at least ten counts. V usage is TRBV12-3 or TRBV12-4 and J usage is TRBJ2-3, with 9 bases matching TRBD2. V lost 6 bases, J lost 4 bases, and 5 bases stayed unmatched. The CDR3 has 14 residues. CDR3: CASSFSGSPDTQYF. CDR3 bases: TGTGCCAGCAGCTTTAGCGGGAGTCCAGATACGCAGTATTTT.

This clonotype has a count of ten or more. V gene TRBV20-1 combines with J gene TRBJ2-3; the D gene could be TRBD1 or TRBD2 (7 bases each). The V gene lost 6 bases and the J gene lost 5 bases, with 15 bases spanning the gap. Germline CDR1 reads DFQATT; CDR2 reads SNEGSKA (reference sequence). The CDR3 has 13 residues. CDR3 region: CSARGGYEDTQYF. The CDR3 region has the DNA TGCAGTGCCAGGGGGGGCTATGAAGATACGCAGTATTTT.

This clonotype was seen ten or more times. The chain links TRBV29-1 to TRBJ2-1; TRBD1 might be the D (6 bases). CDR1 SQVTM and CDR2 ANQGSEA come from the germline V gene. The CDR3 totals 14 residues. The V and J ends lost 4 bases and 6 bases respectively, with 16 bases between them. The chain's CDR3 is CSVADPQGSNEQFF. CDR3 DNA sequence: TGCAGCGTTGCGGACCCCCAGGGGTCCAATGAGCAGTTCTTC.

In this sample, this clonotype turned up a few times. The chain has TRBV2 and TRBJ1-1; D is unclear. V dropped 10 bases and J dropped 1 base, with 13 bases sitting between them. The CDR3 spans 13 residues. Germline V gives CDR1 SNHLY, CDR2 FYNNEI. CDR3 bases: TGTGCCACCAAAGCCGACTCGAACACTGAAGCTTTCTTT. The encoded protein is CATKADSNTEAFF.

This clonotype showed up just a few times. The chain couples TRBV5-1 to TRBJ1-6; TRBD1 matches at 9 bases. With 1 base clipped from V and 7 bases from J, the junction kept 3 bases outside the gene matches. This CDR3 is 15 amino acids long. CDR1 is SGHRS, CDR2 YFSETQ, per germline. Here the CDR3 DNA reads TGCGCCAGCAGCTTGACAGGGGGCTCAAATTCACCCCTCCACTTT. It is translated as CASSLTGGSNSPLHF.

This clonotype was observed many times. The rearrangement joins TRBV21-1 to TRBJ1-5. TRBV21-1 is designated a pseudogene. This CDR3 has 15 amino acids. The CDR3 bases are TGTGCCAGCAGCAAAGTGCCCAGAACCAATCAGCCCCAGCATTTT. Protein product: CASSKVPRTNQPQHF.

A few counts support this clonotype. This may come from a read error, since a much larger clone is one base off. The chain links TRBV12-3 or TRBV12-4 to TRBJ1-5; TRBD1 is a possible D gene (6 bases). The CDR3 is made up of 15 amino acids. The CDR3 region is CVSSLTGISNQPQHF. The CDR3 DNA sequence: TGTGTCAGCAGTTTAACAGGGATTAGCAATCAGCCCCAGCATTTT.

In this sample, this clonotype turned up many times. The chain couples TRBV12-3 or TRBV12-4 to TRBJ2-3; 10 bases align to TRBD2. This CDR3 has 15 amino acids. Losses at the gene ends were 3 bases for V and 5 bases for J; bases not matched to a gene: 5. The chain's CDR3 is CASSFLAGVGDTQYF. The CDR3 coding sequence is TGTGCCAGCAGTTTCCTAGCGGGAGTAGGAGATACGCAGTATTTT.

At least ten counts were recorded for this clonotype. The chain is built from TRBV6-5 and TRBJ2-3, with D unclear. The CDR3 runs 14 residues. V was trimmed by 5 bases and J by 2 bases, leaving 11 bases between them. Per the germline V gene, CDR1 is MNHEY and CDR2 is SVGAGI. The CDR3 bases are TGTGCCAGCAGTATGGGCAGGTACACAGATACGCAGTATTTT. Its protein is CASSMGRYTDTQYF.